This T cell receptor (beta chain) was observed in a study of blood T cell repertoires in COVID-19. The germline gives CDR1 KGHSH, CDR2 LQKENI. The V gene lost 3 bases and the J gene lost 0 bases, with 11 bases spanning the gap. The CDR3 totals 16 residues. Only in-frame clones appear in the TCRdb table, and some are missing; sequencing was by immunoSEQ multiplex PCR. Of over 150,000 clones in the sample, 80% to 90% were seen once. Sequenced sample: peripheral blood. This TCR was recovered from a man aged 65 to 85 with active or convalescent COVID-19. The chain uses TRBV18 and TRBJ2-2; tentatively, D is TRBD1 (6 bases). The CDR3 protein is CASSPQGMTNTGELFF. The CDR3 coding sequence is TGTGCCAGCTCACCCCAGGGGATGACGAACACCGGGGAGCTGTTTTTT. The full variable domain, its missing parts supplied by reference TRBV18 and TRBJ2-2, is NAGVMQNPRHLVRRRGQEARLRCSPMKGHSHVYWYRQLPEEGLKFMVYLQKENIIDESGMPKERFSAEFPKEGPSILRIQQVVRGDSAAYFCASSPQGMTNTGELFFGEGSRLTVL.